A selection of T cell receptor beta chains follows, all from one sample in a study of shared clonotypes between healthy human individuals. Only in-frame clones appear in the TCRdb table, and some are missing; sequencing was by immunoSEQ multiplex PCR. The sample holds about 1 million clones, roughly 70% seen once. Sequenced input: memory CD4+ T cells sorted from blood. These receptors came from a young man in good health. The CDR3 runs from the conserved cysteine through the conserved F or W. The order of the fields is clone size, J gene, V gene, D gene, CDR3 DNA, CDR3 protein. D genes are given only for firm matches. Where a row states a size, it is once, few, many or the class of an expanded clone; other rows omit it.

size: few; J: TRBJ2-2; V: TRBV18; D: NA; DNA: TGTGCCAGCTCACAGGCTGGCTGGAATACTGACACCGGGGAGCTGTTTTTT; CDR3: CASSQAGWNTDTGELFF
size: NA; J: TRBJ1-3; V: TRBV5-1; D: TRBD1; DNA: TGCGCCAGCAGCTCGACGGACAGGGCTAAAGGAAACACCATATATTTT; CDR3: CASSSTDRAKGNTIYF
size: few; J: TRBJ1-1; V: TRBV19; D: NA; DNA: TGTGCCAGTAGTCCGTACGGGGTGAACACTGAAGCTTTCTTT; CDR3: CASSPYGVNTEAFF
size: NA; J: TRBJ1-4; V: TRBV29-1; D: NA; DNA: TGCAGCGTTGAGGAGGGGGAAAAACTGTTTTTT; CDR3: CSVEEGEKLFF
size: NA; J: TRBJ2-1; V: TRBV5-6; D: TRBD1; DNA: TGTGCCAGCAGCCCCGGGGACAGCTCCTACAATGAGCAGTTCTTC; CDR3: CASSPGDSSYNEQFF
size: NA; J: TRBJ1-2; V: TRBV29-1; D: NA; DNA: TGCAGCGTTGAACCAGGGAGCTATGGCTACACCTTC; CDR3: CSVEPGSYGYTF
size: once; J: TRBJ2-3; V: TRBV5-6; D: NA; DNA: TGTGCCAGCAGCTTCGGCGGAAAAGATACGCAGTATTTT; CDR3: CASSFGGKDTQYF
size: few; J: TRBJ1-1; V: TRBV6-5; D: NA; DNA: TGTGCCAGCACCGCACTGACAGGAAACACTGAAGCTTTCTTT; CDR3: CASTALTGNTEAFF
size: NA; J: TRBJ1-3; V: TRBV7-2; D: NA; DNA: TGTGCCAGCAATAGTCCAGACTCTGGAAACACCATATATTTT; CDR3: CASNSPDSGNTIYF
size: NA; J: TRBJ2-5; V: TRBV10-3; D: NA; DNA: TGTGCCATCAGTGAGCCCCCGGGGACCCAGTACTTC; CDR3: CAISEPPGTQYF
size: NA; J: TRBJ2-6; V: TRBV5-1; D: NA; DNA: TGCGCCAGCAGCCCTCGGGACTCCAGCTCTGGGGCCAACGTCCTGACTTTC; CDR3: CASSPRDSSSGANVLTF
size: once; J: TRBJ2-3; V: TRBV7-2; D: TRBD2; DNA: TGTGCCAGCAGCCCTCGGAGGGGAGGGTCAGATACGCAGTATTTT; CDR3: CASSPRRGGSDTQYF
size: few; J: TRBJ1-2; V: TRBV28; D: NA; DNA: TGTGCCAGCAGTTTATCCCAGCCGGGACGGAACTATGGCTACACCTTC; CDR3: CASSLSQPGRNYGYTF
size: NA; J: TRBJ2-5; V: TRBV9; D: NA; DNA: TGTGCCAGCAGCGTAGCCCCTAGCCCAGAGACCCAGTACTTC; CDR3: CASSVAPSPETQYF